This T cell receptor beta chain derives from a study of cytomegalovirus exposure and HLA in healthy donors. CDR3 length: 15 residues. J lost 3 bases, V lost 5 bases, and 6 bases had no gene match. Germline V gene lookup returns CDR1 SGHAT and CDR2 FQDESV (reference sequence). This clone was counted a single time. Clones were read by immunoSEQ multiplex PCR, and TCRdb kept only the in-frame ones, dropping some. The sample gives about 220,000 clones, 90% to 95% of which show up once; roughly 1% is in the top ten. Sequencing was done on a sample of PBMCs. The clonotype originates from a young woman in good health and CMV-seronegative. V gene TRBV11-1 combines with J gene TRBJ2-2, with 7 bases identical to TRBD2. In DNA, the CDR3 is TGTGCCAGCAGCCCGGGGAGGGGAGACACCGGGGAGCTGTTTTTT. This encodes CASSPGRGDTGELFF.